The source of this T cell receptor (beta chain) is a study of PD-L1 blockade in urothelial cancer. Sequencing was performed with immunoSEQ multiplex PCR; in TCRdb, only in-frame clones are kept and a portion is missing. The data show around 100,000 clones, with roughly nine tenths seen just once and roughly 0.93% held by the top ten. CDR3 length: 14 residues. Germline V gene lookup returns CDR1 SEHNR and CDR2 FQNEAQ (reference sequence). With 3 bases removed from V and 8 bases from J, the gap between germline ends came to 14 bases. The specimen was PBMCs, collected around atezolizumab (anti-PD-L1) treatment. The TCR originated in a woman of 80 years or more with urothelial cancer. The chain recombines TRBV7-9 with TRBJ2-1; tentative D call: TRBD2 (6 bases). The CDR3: CASSLETRSYEQFF. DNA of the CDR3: TGTGCCAGCAGCTTGGAGACTAGGTCCTATGAGCAGTTCTTC.